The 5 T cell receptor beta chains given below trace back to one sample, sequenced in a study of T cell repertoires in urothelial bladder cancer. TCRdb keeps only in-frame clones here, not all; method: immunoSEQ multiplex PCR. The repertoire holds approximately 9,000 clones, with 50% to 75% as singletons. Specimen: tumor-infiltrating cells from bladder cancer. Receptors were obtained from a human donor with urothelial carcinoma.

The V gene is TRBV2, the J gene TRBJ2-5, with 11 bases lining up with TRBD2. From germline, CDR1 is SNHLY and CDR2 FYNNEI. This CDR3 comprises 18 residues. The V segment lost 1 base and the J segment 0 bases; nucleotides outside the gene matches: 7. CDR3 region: CASSEGGLADWYQETQYF. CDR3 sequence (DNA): TGTGCCAGCAGTGAAGGGGGACTAGCGGATTGGTACCAAGAGACCCAGTACTTC. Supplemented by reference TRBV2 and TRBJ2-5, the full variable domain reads EPEVTQTPSHQVTQMGQEVILRCVPISNHLYFYWYRQILGQKVEFLVSFYNNEISEKSEIFDDQFSVERPDGSNFTLKIRSTKLEDSAMYFCASSEGGLADWYQETQYFGPGTRLLVL.

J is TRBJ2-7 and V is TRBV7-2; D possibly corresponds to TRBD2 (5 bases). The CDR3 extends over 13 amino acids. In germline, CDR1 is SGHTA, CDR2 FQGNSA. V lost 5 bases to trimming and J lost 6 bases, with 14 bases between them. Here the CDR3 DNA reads TGTGCCAGCAGCCCCCAACGGACTGGCGAGCAGTACTTC. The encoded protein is CASSPQRTGEQYF.

The CDR3 loop is CASSHGQGADLRNTIYF. The CDR3 region has the DNA TGCGCCAGCAGCCATGGACAGGGGGCAGATCTTAGAAACACCATATATTTT. The chain has TRBV4-3 and TRBJ1-3; 11 positions match TRBD1. CDR1 is LGHNA, CDR2 YSLEER, per germline. The CDR3 sequence is 17 residues long. V gave up 3 bases and J gave up 5 bases; unmatched junction bases: 9.

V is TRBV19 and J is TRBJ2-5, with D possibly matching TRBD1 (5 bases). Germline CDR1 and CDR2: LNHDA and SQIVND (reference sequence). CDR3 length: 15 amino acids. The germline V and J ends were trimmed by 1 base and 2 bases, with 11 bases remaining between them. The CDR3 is CASSIGWTKQETQYF. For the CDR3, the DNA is TGTGCCAGTAGTATAGGGTGGACAAAACAAGAGACCCAGTACTTC.

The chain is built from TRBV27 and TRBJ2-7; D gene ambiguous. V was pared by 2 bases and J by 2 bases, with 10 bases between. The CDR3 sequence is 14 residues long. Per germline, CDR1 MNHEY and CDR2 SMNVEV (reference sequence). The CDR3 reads CASSLIPVAYEQYF. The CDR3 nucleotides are TGTGCCAGCAGTTTAATTCCCGTTGCCTACGAGCAGTACTTC.